This T cell receptor beta chain appears in the sequencing data of a study of blood T cell repertoires in COVID-19. Sequencing used immunoSEQ multiplex PCR; TCRdb keeps in-frame clones, though not all of them. Among around 290,000 clones listed, about 89% were seen once. This CDR3 comprises 15 residues. Trimming stripped 1 base from V and 2 bases from J, with 11 bases between. Per germline, CDR1 SEHNR and CDR2 FQNEAQ (reference sequence). The age range of participants was about 18 to 100 years, with residence in 20 to 25 US areas. Grouping used clinical history reported by participants in a survey and questionnaire. Donors in Cohort 3 counted as recovered after two negative PCRs, clearance, or symptom resolution.

The sequence came from a woman aged 18-29 years who had recovered from COVID-19. V is TRBV7-9 and J is TRBJ1-1, with D tentatively TRBD1 (6 bases). The material sequenced was PBMCs or T cells enriched from blood (not recorded which). As DNA, the CDR3 is TGTGCCAGCAGCTTAGTCGGCAGGGGTAACACTGAAGCTTTCTTT. Its translation: CASSLVGRGNTEAFF.